What follows describes a single TCR beta chain. Its antigen remains unidentified. V was clipped by 4 bases and J by 5 bases, with 8 bases between them. The germline CDR1 and CDR2 sequences are SGHTA and FQGTGA. This CDR3 spans 13 amino acids. The data stem from a study of T cell repertoires and HLA-DP antigens. Turning to the study itself: Transduced HeLa cells presented HLA-DP to CD4+ T cells. Versus self, one alloantigen differed at one groove amino acid, the other at fewer than 13.

Only in-frame clones appear in the TCRdb table, and some are missing; sequencing was by immunoSEQ multiplex PCR. The sample has about 110,000 clones, around 92% seen once; the top ten hold 0.27%. This TCR was sampled from a woman between 18 and 30 years old in good health and CMV-seronegative. The chain is built from TRBV7-3 and TRBJ1-4, with a weak D call TRBD1 (5 bases). The sample was CD4+ T cells from PBMCs. The CDR3 region is CASSSGPNEKLFF. For the CDR3, the DNA is TGTGCCAGCAGCTCGGGACCGAATGAAAAACTGTTTTTT.